Each of the 10 T cell receptor beta chains below was sequenced from the same sample in a study of naive and memory T cell subsets. Both TRBC1 and TRBC2 were covered by a beta constant-region primer of two equimolar oligonucleotides. One entry per CDR3 protein results from TCRdb running MiXCR on the UMI-ligation and nested PCR reads. Of around 29,000 distinct CDR3 sequences in the sample, roughly 10% are singletons; the top ten hold approximately 17%. Source material: effector memory CD4+ T cells from blood. The subset here: effector memory, CD45RA- CD27-. The receptor source for this set is a human donor in good health.

In its sample, this clonotype was seen a few times. The V gene is TRBV7-2, the J gene TRBJ2-3; D is unclear. Trimming left V 3 bases short and J 0 bases short, with 10 bases between. The CDR3 has 15 residues. Germline-derived CDR1 and CDR2 are SGHTA and FQGNSA. The CDR3: CASSFNWASTDTQYF. Here the CDR3 DNA reads TGTGCCAGCAGCTTCAATTGGGCTAGCACAGATACGCAGTATTTT.

This clonotype was seen ten or more times. The chain is built from TRBV7-2 and TRBJ2-1; 8 bases fit TRBD2. This CDR3 is built from 15 residues. V dropped 1 base and J dropped 7; count of bases not matched to a gene: 6. Germline CDR1 and CDR2: SGHTA and FQGNSA. The CDR3 nucleotides are TGTGCCAGCAGCTTAGACGGGACTAGTCTTAATGAGCAGTTCTTC. It translates to CASSLDGTSLNEQFF.

This clonotype was recorded at least ten times. V is TRBV20-1 and J is TRBJ2-4, with a tentative D call TRBD2 (5 bases). With 6 bases removed from V and 6 bases from J, the gap between germline ends came to 15 bases. The germline V gene encodes CDR1 DFQATT and CDR2 SNEGSKA (reference sequence). CDR3 length: 13 amino acids. In DNA form, the CDR3 reads TGCAGTGCGCCCTCTAGCTCCGGAAACATTCAGTACTTC. This encodes CSAPSSSGNIQYF.

This clonotype was picked up many times. The genes are TRBV6-5 and TRBJ2-7, with D maybe TRBD2 (6 bases). This CDR3 has 13 residues. Germline CDR1 reads MNHEY; CDR2 reads SVGAGI. V lost 4 bases, J lost 5 bases, and 12 bases lay in between. CDR3 coding DNA: TGTGCCAGCAGTTTGGGGAGGTTCAACGAGCAGTACTTC. This translates into CASSLGRFNEQYF.

The V gene is TRBV24-1, the J gene TRBJ2-3; 11 bases fit TRBD2. Trimming took 6 bases from V and 10 from J; bases not matched to a gene: 5. Per the germline V gene, CDR1 is KGHDR and CDR2 is SFDVKD. The CDR3 contains 13 residues. In nucleotides, the CDR3 is TGTGCCACCAGTAATAGCGGGGGGGCGTCGCAGTATTTT. Amino acid sequence: CATSNSGGASQYF.

This clonotype was observed at least ten times. The chain links TRBV3-1 to TRBJ2-2; 8 nucleotides align to TRBD2. The CDR3 covers 16 residues. Unmatched junction bases numbered 6, after V lost 2 bases and J lost 4 bases. Germline-derived CDR1 and CDR2 are LGHDT and YNNKEL (reference sequence). CDR3 DNA: TGTGCCAGCAGCCAACGGGGGGGGCGTATCACCGGGGAGCTGTTTTTT. This gives the protein CASSQRGGRITGELFF.

This clonotype was found many times. The chain links TRBV24-1 to TRBJ2-1; 13 bases map to TRBD2. Looked up from germline, CDR1 is KGHDR and CDR2 is SFDVKD. Losses at the gene ends were 9 bases for V and 8 bases for J; bases not matched to a gene: 15. There are 17 residues in the CDR3. CDR3 DNA: TGTGCCACCGGCAGCCAGGGGACTAGCGGGAAGGTAGATGAGCAGTTCTTC. Protein: CATGSQGTSGKVDEQFF.

The table lists this clonotype with a few counts. The gene calls are TRBV20-1 and TRBJ1-5; 9 bases are shared with TRBD1. V trimming: 0 bases; J trimming: 6 bases; junction bases outside the gene matches: 3. The CDR3 loop spans 14 amino acids. The germline CDR1 and CDR2 sequences are DFQATT and SNEGSKA (reference sequence). CDR3 DNA sequence: TGCAGTGCTAGAGATACGGACAGGGGTCAGCCCCAGCATTTT. It encodes CSARDTDRGQPQHF.

The chain combines TRBV5-1 with TRBJ1-4; D is possibly TRBD1 (5 bases). Germline V gene data show CDR1 as SGHRS and CDR2 as YFSETQ. The CDR3 contains 15 residues. V shed 0 bases and J shed 2 bases, with 8 bases lying between them. The CDR3 here is CASSLVSGTNEKLFF. The CDR3 region has the DNA TGCGCCAGCAGCTTGGTTTCAGGGACTAATGAAAAACTGTTTTTT. Full variable domain (missing parts from reference TRBV5-1 and TRBJ1-4): KAGVTQTPRYLIKTRGQQVTLSCSPISGHRSVSWYQQTPGQGLQFLFEYFSETQRNKGNFPGRFSGRQFSNSRSEMNVSTLELGDSALYLCASSLVSGTNEKLFFGSGTQLSVL.

This clonotype was observed a handful of times. The gene calls are TRBV29-1 and TRBJ1-2; tentative D call: TRBD1 (6 bases). V dropped 4 bases and J dropped 4 bases, with 13 bases sitting between them. The CDR3 extends over 13 amino acids. The germline CDR1 and CDR2 sequences are SQVTM and ANQGSEA. The CDR3 coding sequence is TGCAGCGTTGCTCGGGACAATAGCTATGGCTACACCTTC. This translates into CSVARDNSYGYTF.